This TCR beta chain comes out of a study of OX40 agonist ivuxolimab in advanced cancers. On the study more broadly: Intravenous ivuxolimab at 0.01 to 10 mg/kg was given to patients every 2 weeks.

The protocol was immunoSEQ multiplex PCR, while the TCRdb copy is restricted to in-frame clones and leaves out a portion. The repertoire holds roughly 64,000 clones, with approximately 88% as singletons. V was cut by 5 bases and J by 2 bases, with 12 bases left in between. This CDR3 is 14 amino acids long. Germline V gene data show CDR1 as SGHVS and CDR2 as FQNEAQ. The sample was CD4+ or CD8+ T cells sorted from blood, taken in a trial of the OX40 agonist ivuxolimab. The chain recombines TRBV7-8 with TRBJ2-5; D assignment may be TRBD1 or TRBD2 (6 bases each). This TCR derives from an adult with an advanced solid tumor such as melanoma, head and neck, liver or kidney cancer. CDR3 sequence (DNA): TGTGCCAGCAGCGGGAGGACAGAGCAAGAGACCCAGTACTTC. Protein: CASSGRTEQETQYF.